Sequencing of this T cell receptor (beta chain) was carried out in a study of identical twins' blood T cells. The CDR3 has 14 residues. Trimming stripped 0 bases from V and 3 bases from J, with 6 bases between. The germline V gene has CDR1 LGHNA and CDR2 YSLEER. Overall study findings and caveats: Shared CDR3 clonotype counts between two donors mainly tracked the product of their cloneset sizes, twins included.

TCRdb re-called the 5' RACE reads through MiXCR, storing one row per CDR3 protein. Counted here are hundreds of thousands of distinct CDR3 sequences, roughly 30% occurring once; the ten biggest clones make up 5.5% to 7%. This clonotype has only a few counts. Its target is unknown. Sequencing input: PBMCs. This chain connects TRBV4-3 to TRBJ2-1; D unclear. The receptor's source is a woman aged 18-50 years in good health. As DNA, the CDR3 is TGCGCCAGCAGCCAAGACGCCCGCTACAATGAGCAGTTCTTC. Residues: CASSQDARYNEQFF.